The 24 T cell receptor beta chains listed next were all sequenced from one sample in a study of molecular identifiers for immune sequencing clone quantification. TCRdb used MiXCR to reprocess the PCR reads, holding one entry per CDR3 protein. The sample yields 300,000 to 350,000 distinct CDR3 sequences, roughly a fifth seen once. The source material was naive CD8+ T cells from blood, with Jurkat cell RNA spiked in. Subset indicated: FACS-sorted CD8+CD4-CCR7+CD45RA+ naive T cells. The receptors were sampled from a human donor in good health. Some libraries in this study had Jurkat cell RNA spiked in.

The V call is TRBV28, the J call TRBJ2-7; TRBD2 matches 7 bases. V shed 10 bases and J 3 bases; nucleotides not matched to a gene: 12. CDR3 length: 14 amino acids. Germline V gene data show CDR1 as MDHEN and CDR2 as SYDVKM. CDR3 sequence (DNA): TGTGCCACCAAAACCGCTAGCGGAGACTACGAGCAGTACTTC. This gives the protein CATKTASGDYEQYF. Filled out from reference TRBV28 and TRBJ2-7, the complete variable domain reads DVKVTQSSRYLVKRTGEKVFLECVQDMDHENMFWYRQDPGLGLRLIYFSYDVKMKEKGDIPEGYSVSREKKERFSLILESASTNQTSMYLCATKTASGDYEQYFGPGTRLTVT.

This clonotype was detected many times. V is TRBV7-3 and J is TRBJ2-3, with a tentative D call TRBD2 (5 bases). Between the trimmed V and J ends, which lost 11 bases and 7 bases, there was a span of 16 bases. CDR1 is SGHTA, CDR2 FQGTGA, per germline. The CDR3 covers 12 residues. This CDR3 reads CASSSLSNTQYF. In nucleotides, the CDR3 is TGTGCCTCTAGCTCCCTGTCGAATACGCAGTATTTT.

V is TRBV2 and J is TRBJ2-3; 11 nucleotides line up with TRBD2. This CDR3 spans 18 amino acids. CDR1 is SNHLY, CDR2 FYNNEI, per germline. Trimming took 2 bases from V and 1 from J; bases not matched to a gene: 8. This CDR3 is CASSEISGGGLGTDTQYF. DNA for the CDR3: TGTGCCAGCAGTGAAATTAGCGGGGGGGGGCTCGGCACAGATACGCAGTATTTT.

The chain combines TRBV23-1 with TRBJ1-5; perhaps TRBD1 as D (6 bases). TRBV23-1 is an open reading frame, and its role is uncertain. The CDR3 length is 15 residues. The V gene lost 11 bases and the J gene lost 7 bases, with 24 bases spanning the gap. The CDR3 is CAGGPRTVNNQPQHF. The CDR3 nucleotides are TGCGCCGGAGGACCGAGGACAGTTAACAACCAGCCCCAGCATTTT.

As regards this clonotype: Since a much larger clone is just one base distant, this may be a read error. The chain carries TRBV2 and TRBJ1-4; perhaps TRBD1 as D (6 bases). Per germline, CDR1 SNHLY and CDR2 FYNNEI. The ends were cut back, 11 bases at V and 6 bases at J, with 22 bases in the middle. This CDR3 comprises 15 residues. CDR3 amino acids: CAGREAGAEDEKLFF. The CDR3 bases are TGTGCCGGCCGGGAGGCGGGGGCTGAGGATGAAAAACTGTTTTTT.

This clonotype came up many times. The V and J genes are TRBV20-1 and TRBJ2-2; 9 nucleotides match TRBD1. CDR1 and CDR2 (germline): DFQATT, SNEGSKA (reference sequence). The CDR3 runs to 15 residues. The ends lost 6 bases at V and 4 bases at J; junction bases unmatched: 9. The CDR3: CSAAGTGFRTGELFF. The CDR3 DNA sequence: TGCAGTGCGGCCGGGACAGGGTTTCGCACCGGGGAGCTGTTTTTT.

This clonotype was seen at least ten times. This chain connects TRBV29-1 to TRBJ1-2, with 8 bases lining up with TRBD1. The germline gives CDR1 SQVTM, CDR2 ANQGSEA. This CDR3 spans 11 amino acids. V trimming: 5 bases; J trimming: 4 bases; junction bases outside the gene matches: 0. The DNA of the CDR3 is TGCAGCGTTCAGGGGGCCTATGGCTACACCTTC. Its protein product is CSVQGAYGYTF.

The rearrangement links TRBV19 to TRBJ2-1; no clear D gene. Germline V gene data show CDR1 as LNHDA and CDR2 as SQIVND (reference sequence). The CDR3 extends over 16 amino acids. Trimming removed 3 bases from V and 3 bases from J, with 15 bases in between. This chain's CDR3 is CASSMIPAGYYNEQFF. Written as DNA, the CDR3 is TGTGCCAGTAGTATGATCCCGGCCGGTTACTACAATGAGCAGTTCTTC. The full variable domain, with the rest looked up from reference TRBV19 and TRBJ2-1, is DGGITQSPKYLFRKEGQNVTLSCEQNLNHDAMYWYRQDPGQGLRLIYYSQIVNDFQKGDIAEGYSVSREKKESFPLTVTSAQKNPTAFYLCASSMIPAGYYNEQFFGPGTRLTVL.

This clonotype was recorded at least ten times. The V gene is TRBV12-3 or TRBV12-4, the J gene TRBJ2-6; perhaps TRBD1 as D (6 bases). The CDR3 consists of 14 residues. V was cut by 4 bases and J by 18 bases, with 22 bases left in between. DNA of the CDR3: TGTGCCAGCAGTTCAATCATAATGGGGGCAGCAAAGACTTTC. Translating it yields CASSSIIMGAAKTF.

This clonotype came up many times. The chain carries TRBV5-4 and TRBJ2-7; TRBD1 might be the D (6 bases). CDR3 length: 14 residues. Trimming stripped 1 base from V and 2 bases from J, with 10 bases between. CDR1 is SGHNT, CDR2 YYREEE, per germline (reference sequence). DNA of the CDR3: TGTGCCAGCAGCTTGTCAGGGGATCCCTACGAGCAGTACTTC. It translates to CASSLSGDPYEQYF.

For this clonotype: This may arise from a read error, as a much more abundant clone is one base away. J is TRBJ2-3 and V is TRBV7-6; the match to TRBD2 covers 7 bases. Losses at the gene ends were 5 bases for V and 6 bases for J; bases not matched to a gene: 2. The CDR3 is 12 residues long. From germline, CDR1 is SGHVS and CDR2 FNYEAQ. The CDR3 sequence is CASSRGEDTQYF. CDR3 nucleotide sequence: TGTGCCAGCAGCCGGGGGGAGGATACGCAGTATTTT. The entire variable domain, with the rest obtained from reference TRBV7-6 and TRBJ2-3, is as follows: GAGVSQSPRYKVTKRGQDVALRCDPISGHVSLYWYRQALGQGPEFLTYFNYEAQQDKSGLPNDRFSAERPEGSISTLTIQRTEQRDSAMYRCASSRGEDTQYFGPGTRLTVL.

This clonotype was found a few times. The chain has TRBV4-1 and TRBJ2-7, with D unclear. The V gene's germline CDR1 is MGHRA and CDR2 YSYEKL. V lost 1 base and J 7 bases, leaving 17 bases between the germline ends. This CDR3 comprises 15 residues. CDR3 in DNA: TGCGCCAGCAGCCAAGCGGCAGCAACCCTTCAAGAGCAGTACTTC. Protein sequence: CASSQAAATLQEQYF.

This clonotype was picked up many times. The rearrangement joins TRBV5-6 to TRBJ2-5, with 7 bases identical to TRBD1. Germline CDR1 and CDR2: SGHDT and YYEEEE. V lost 6 bases and J lost 5; bases outside the gene matches: 10. This CDR3 is built from 14 residues. CDR3 loop: CASIAQGYRETQYF. In nucleotides, the CDR3 is TGTGCCAGCATTGCACAGGGGTATCGGGAGACCCAGTACTTC.

This clonotype was detected ten times or more. The chain links TRBV19 to TRBJ2-2; D is possibly TRBD2 (6 bases). The germline V gene has CDR1 LNHDA and CDR2 SQIVND (reference sequence). The CDR3 runs 12 residues. V dropped 8 bases and J dropped 7 bases, with 11 bases sitting between them. The CDR3 sequence: CASDPGSGELFF. CDR3 in DNA: TGTGCCAGTGATCCCGGGAGCGGGGAGCTGTTTTTT.

This clonotype was observed a handful of times. J is TRBJ2-5 and V is TRBV7-9; tentatively, D is TRBD1 (6 bases). This CDR3 region has 15 residues. V lost 4 bases and J lost 2, with 14 bases in between. The germline CDR1 and CDR2 sequences are SEHNR and FQNEAQ (reference sequence). The CDR3 spells CASSSRLGQQETQYF. The CDR3 DNA is TGTGCCAGCAGCTCTCGTCTTGGACAGCAAGAGACCCAGTACTTC. Full variable domain (missing parts from reference TRBV7-9 and TRBJ2-5): DTGVSQNPRHKITKRGQNVTFRCDPISEHNRLYWYRQTLGQGPEFLTYFQNEAQLEKSRLLSDRFSAERPKGSFSTLEIQRTEQGDSAMYLCASSSRLGQQETQYFGPGTRLLVL.

This clonotype was observed a few times. The chain carries TRBV28 and TRBJ2-7, with no clear D. Trimming took 4 bases from V and 0 from J, leaving 10 bases between them. The CDR3 consists of 14 residues. The germline CDR1 and CDR2 sequences are MDHEN and SYDVKM. The DNA of the CDR3 is TGTGCCAGCAGTTCCCCGACAAACTCCTACGAGCAGTACTTC. This codes for CASSSPTNSYEQYF.

This clonotype was seen ten or more times. The chain recombines TRBV7-2 with TRBJ1-2; 8 nucleotides align to TRBD1. Germline loops: CDR1 SGHTA, CDR2 FQGNSA. V trimming: 1 base; J trimming: 4 bases; junction bases outside the gene matches: 14. The CDR3 spans 18 residues. The CDR3 spells CASSLVVAMGDRSYGYTF. CDR3 bases: TGTGCCAGCAGCTTAGTGGTCGCGATGGGGGACAGGTCCTATGGCTACACCTTC.

The J gene is TRBJ1-4, the V gene TRBV14, with D unresolved. Trimming stripped 4 bases from V and 4 bases from J, with 25 bases between. The CDR3 spans 19 residues. Germline V gives CDR1 SGHDN, CDR2 FVKESK. For the CDR3, the DNA is TGTGCCAGCAGCCCAGAACCAAGTGACCCTTTTCACCTTAATGAAAAACTGTTTTTT. Translation gives CASSPEPSDPFHLNEKLFF.

This clonotype was observed many times. V usage is TRBV5-1 and J usage is TRBJ2-5, with TRBD2 identical over 11 bases. Germline CDR1 is SGHRS and CDR2 is YFSETQ. After removal of 0 bases from V and 4 bases from J, the junction contained 8 bases not matched to a gene. This CDR3 has 17 residues. For the CDR3, the DNA is TGCGCCAGCAGCTTGGCGGGCACTAGCGGGGGATTAGAGACCCAGTACTTC. This gives the protein CASSLAGTSGGLETQYF.

The chain combines TRBV9 with TRBJ2-3; D is possibly TRBD1 or TRBD2 (6 bases each). The CDR3 spans 15 residues. Germline-derived CDR1 and CDR2 are SGDLS and YYNGEE. V gave up 0 bases and J gave up 6 bases, with 14 bases separating them. This CDR3 is CASSVAGGRGDTQYF. CDR3 nucleotides: TGTGCCAGCAGCGTAGCTGGGGGGCGCGGGGATACGCAGTATTTT.

There are many counts of this clonotype. This chain connects TRBV5-4 to TRBJ2-7; 9 bases match TRBD2. Unmatched junction bases numbered 13, after V lost 1 base and J lost 2 bases. The CDR3 loop spans 18 amino acids. Per the germline V gene, CDR1 is SGHNT and CDR2 is YYREEE (reference sequence). As DNA, the CDR3 is TGTGCCAGCAGCTTGAATTATGGTCTAGCGGGAACTACCTACGAGCAGTACTTC. Translating gives CASSLNYGLAGTTYEQYF.

This clonotype has a count of ten or more. This chain links TRBV14 with TRBJ2-3; possibly TRBD1 or TRBD2 for D (5 bases each). Germline CDR1 and CDR2: SGHDN and FVKESK. The CDR3 runs to 17 residues. V was pared by 5 bases and J by 2 bases, with 20 bases between. The CDR3: CASSSTVRGPPTDTQYF. The CDR3 bases are TGTGCCAGCAGCTCCACTGTCCGGGGACCCCCCACAGATACGCAGTATTTT.

In this sample, this clonotype turned up many times. The rearrangement links TRBV9 to TRBJ2-7; 11 bases match TRBD1. Germline V lookup: CDR1 SGDLS, CDR2 YYNGEE. The CDR3 spans 14 residues. V gave up 4 bases and J gave up 6 bases; unmatched junction bases: 6. The CDR3 DNA is TGTGCCAGCAGCCCGGACAGGGGGCGCAGCGAGCAGTACTTC. It codes for CASSPDRGRSEQYF.

This clonotype turned up a few times. This could be a read error, since a much larger clone is one nucleotide away. The rearrangement joins TRBV7-9 to TRBJ2-3; possibly TRBD2 for D (6 bases). The CDR3 is made up of 15 amino acids. The germline V gene encodes CDR1 SEHNR and CDR2 FQNEAQ (reference sequence). The chain's CDR3 is CAGSFLAVRTDTQYF. The CDR3 bases are TGTGCCGGCAGCTTTTTAGCGGTTCGCACAGATACGCAGTATTTT.